Sequencing of this T cell receptor (beta chain) was carried out in a study of blood T cell repertoires in COVID-19. Background on the study: COVID-19 samples collected from the United States, Italy and Spain covered acute and convalescent phases.

From germline, CDR1 is LNHDA and CDR2 SQIVND (reference sequence). There are 15 residues in the CDR3. V lost 0 bases to trimming and J lost 7 bases, with 12 bases between them. Under the authors' procedure: From reference gene primer amplification, estimates of nucleated cell counts were derived. Assay used: immunoSEQ multiplex PCR; TCRdb lists only in-frame clones, some missing. The D gene and trimming were derived from the DNA, and the V and J assignments and clone size from that table. The sample holds tens of thousands of clones, around 85% seen once. This chain joins TRBV19 and TRBJ2-2, with TRBD1 as a possible D gene (6 bases). This sequence originates from an older man with active or convalescent COVID-19. The source material was peripheral blood. Here the CDR3 reads CASSIEDRRGGELFF. The CDR3 coding sequence is TGTGCCAGTAGTATAGAGGACAGAAGAGGCGGGGAGCTGTTTTTT.